This TCR beta chain appears in the sequencing data of a study of T cell responses to AZD1222 COVID-19 vaccine. The length of the CDR3 is 17 residues. Trimming stripped 0 bases from V and 0 bases from J, with 18 bases between. The V gene's germline CDR1 is GTSNPN and CDR2 SVGIG (reference sequence). Overall study results and limits: In a largely white British group with more females than males, clonal diversity was possibly underestimated.

Second doses at about 4 or about 12 weeks were pooled. Some clones are missing from TCRdb's copy, which holds only in-frame ones; the method was immunoSEQ multiplex PCR. The table has approximately 110,000 clones, roughly 85% seen once; the top ten hold just under 4.5%. This clone has a handful of counts. The antigen is unknown. The source material was peripheral blood, sampled 28 days after the second AZD1222 dose. J is TRBJ2-7 and V is TRBV30; tentatively, D is TRBD2 (6 bases). The sequence derives from an adult who received the AZD1222 COVID-19 vaccine. In DNA, the CDR3 is TGTGCCTGGAGTGTCCAGGCGGGACGTCGGGCCTCCTACGAGCAGTACTTC. Translation gives CAWSVQAGRRASYEQYF. The whole variable domain, filled in from reference TRBV30 and TRBJ2-7, reads SQTIHQWPATLVQPVGSPLSLECTVEGTSNPNLYWYRQAAGRGLQLLFYSVGIGQISSEVPQNLSASRPQDRQFILSSKKLLLSDSGFYLCAWSVQAGRRASYEQYFGPGTRLTVT.